The following is a TCR beta chain sequence with its context. Its antigen is currently unknown. This record belongs to a study of blood T cells in healthy people across ages. General study results and limits: Both higher diversity and more naive CD4+ cells marked long-lived donors when set against aged donors.

It was with a sample-barcoded 5' primer and a J-beta primer mix that a second PCR of roughly 7 to 12 cycles was run. TCRdb analysed the 5' RACE reads with MiXCR anew, one entry per CDR3 protein. Here the sample spans roughly 1.4 million distinct CDR3 sequences, approximately 59% being singletons. V was trimmed by 4 bases and J by 10 bases, leaving 9 bases between them. This CDR3 has 11 amino acids. The germline CDR1 and CDR2 sequences are SGHAT and FQNNGV. The sample consisted of blood. The chain employs TRBV11-2 and TRBJ2-3; D not certain. The clonotype originates from a man younger than 35 in good health. The CDR3 loop reads CASSSIAAQYF. In nucleotides, the CDR3 is TGTGCCAGCAGCTCGATAGCCGCGCAGTATTTT. Complete variable domain (other parts from reference TRBV11-2 and TRBJ2-3): EAGVAQSPRYKIIEKRQSVAFWCNPISGHATLYWYQQILGQGPKLLIQFQNNGVVDDSQLPKDRFSAERLKGVDSTLKIQPAKLEDSAVYLCASSSIAAQYFGPGTRLTVL.